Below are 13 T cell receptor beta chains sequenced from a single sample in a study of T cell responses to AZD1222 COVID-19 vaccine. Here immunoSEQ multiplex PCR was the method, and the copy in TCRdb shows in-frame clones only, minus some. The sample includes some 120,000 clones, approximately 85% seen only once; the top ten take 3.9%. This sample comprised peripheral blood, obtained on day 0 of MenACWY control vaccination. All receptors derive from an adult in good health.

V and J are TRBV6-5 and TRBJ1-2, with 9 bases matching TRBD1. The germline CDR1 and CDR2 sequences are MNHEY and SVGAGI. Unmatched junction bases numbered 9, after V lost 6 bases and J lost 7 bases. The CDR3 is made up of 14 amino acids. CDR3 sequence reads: CASSPPGQGGGYTF. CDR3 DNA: TGTGCCAGCAGCCCCCCGGGACAGGGAGGTGGCTACACCTTC.

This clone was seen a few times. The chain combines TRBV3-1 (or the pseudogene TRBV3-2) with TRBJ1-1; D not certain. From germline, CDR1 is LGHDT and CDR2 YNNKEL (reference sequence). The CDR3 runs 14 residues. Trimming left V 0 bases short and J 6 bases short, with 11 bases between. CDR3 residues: CASSQDLFVSEAFF. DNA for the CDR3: TGTGCCAGCAGCCAAGATCTCTTCGTGTCTGAAGCTTTCTTT.

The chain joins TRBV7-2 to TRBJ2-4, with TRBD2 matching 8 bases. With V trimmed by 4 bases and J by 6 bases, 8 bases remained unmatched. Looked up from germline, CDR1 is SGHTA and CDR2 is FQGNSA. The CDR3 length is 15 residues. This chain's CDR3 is CASSSLPRGGNIQYF. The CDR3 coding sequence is TGTGCCAGCAGCTCCCTACCCCGGGGGGGAAACATTCAGTACTTC.

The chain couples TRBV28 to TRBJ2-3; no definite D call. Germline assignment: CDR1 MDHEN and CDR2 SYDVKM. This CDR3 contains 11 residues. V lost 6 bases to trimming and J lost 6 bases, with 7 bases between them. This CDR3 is CASRRWDTQYF. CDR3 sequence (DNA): TGTGCCAGCAGGAGATGGGATACGCAGTATTTT.

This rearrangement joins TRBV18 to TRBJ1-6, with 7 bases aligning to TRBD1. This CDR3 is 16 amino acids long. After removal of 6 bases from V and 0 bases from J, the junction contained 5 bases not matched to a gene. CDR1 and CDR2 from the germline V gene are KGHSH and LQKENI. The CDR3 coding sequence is TGTGCCAGCTCGCAGACAGGGAGCTCCTATAATTCACCCCTCCACTTT. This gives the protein CASSQTGSSYNSPLHF.

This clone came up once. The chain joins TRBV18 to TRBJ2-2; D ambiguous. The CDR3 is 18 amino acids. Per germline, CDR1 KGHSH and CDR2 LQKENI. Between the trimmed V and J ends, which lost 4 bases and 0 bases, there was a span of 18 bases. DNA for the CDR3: TGTGCCAGCTCACTTCAACCCCCCTCTCCTTCGAACACCGGGGAGCTGTTTTTT. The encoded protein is CASSLQPPSPSNTGELFF.

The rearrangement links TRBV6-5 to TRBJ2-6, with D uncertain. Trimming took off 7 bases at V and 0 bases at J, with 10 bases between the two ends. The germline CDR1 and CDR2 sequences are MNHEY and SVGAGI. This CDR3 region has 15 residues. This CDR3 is CASIPQISGANVLTF. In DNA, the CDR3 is TGTGCCAGCATTCCCCAGATCTCTGGGGCCAACGTCCTGACTTTC.

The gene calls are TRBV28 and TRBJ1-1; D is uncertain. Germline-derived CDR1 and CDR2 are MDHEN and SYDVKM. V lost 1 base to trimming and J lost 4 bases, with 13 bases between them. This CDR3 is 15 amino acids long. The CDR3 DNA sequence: TGTGCCAGCAGTTTATTCCGTGGTTCGGGCACTGAAGCTTTCTTT. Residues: CASSLFRGSGTEAFF.

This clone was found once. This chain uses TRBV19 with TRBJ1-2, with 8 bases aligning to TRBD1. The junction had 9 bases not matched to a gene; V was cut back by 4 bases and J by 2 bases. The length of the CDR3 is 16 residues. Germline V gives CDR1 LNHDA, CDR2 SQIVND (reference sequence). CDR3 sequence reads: CASSRTPGQANYGYTF. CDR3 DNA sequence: TGTGCCAGTAGTAGAACTCCGGGACAGGCGAACTATGGCTACACCTTC.

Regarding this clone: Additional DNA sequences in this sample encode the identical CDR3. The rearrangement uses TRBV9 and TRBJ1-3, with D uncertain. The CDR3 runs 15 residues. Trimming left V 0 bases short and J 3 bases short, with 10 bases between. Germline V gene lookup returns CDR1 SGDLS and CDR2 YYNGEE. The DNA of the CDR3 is TGTGCCAGCAGCGTAGATGCGGGGAGTGGAAACACCATATATTTT. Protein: CASSVDAGSGNTIYF.

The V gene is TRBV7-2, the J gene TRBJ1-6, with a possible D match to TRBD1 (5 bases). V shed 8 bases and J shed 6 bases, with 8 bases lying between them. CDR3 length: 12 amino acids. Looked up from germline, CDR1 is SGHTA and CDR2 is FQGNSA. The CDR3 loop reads CASGGFNSPLHF. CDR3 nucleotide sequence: TGTGCCAGCGGGGGTTTTAATTCACCCCTCCACTTT.

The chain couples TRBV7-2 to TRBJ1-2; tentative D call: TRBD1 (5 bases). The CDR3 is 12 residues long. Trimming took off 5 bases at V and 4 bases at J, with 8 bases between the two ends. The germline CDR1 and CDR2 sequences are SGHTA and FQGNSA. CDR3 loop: CASSPGTYGYTF. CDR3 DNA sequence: TGTGCCAGCAGCCCCGGGACCTATGGCTACACCTTC.

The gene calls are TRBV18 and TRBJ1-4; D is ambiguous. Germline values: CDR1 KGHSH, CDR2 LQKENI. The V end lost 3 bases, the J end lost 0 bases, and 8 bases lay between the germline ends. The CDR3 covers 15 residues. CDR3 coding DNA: TGTGCCAGCTCACCGCTTTCGGCAACTAATGAAAAACTGTTTTTT. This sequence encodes CASSPLSATNEKLFF.